Listed below are T cell receptor beta chains from one sample, sequenced in a study of cytomegalovirus exposure and HLA in healthy donors. TCRdb's table, derived via immunoSEQ multiplex PCR, lists solely in-frame clones and lacks some. The sample comprises around 120,000 clones, roughly 90% of which are singletons, and nearly 6.5% rests with the top ten. Sequencing was carried out using PBMCs. The receptors shown here come from a woman aged 18-35 years in good health and CMV-seropositive. CDR3s include the opening cysteine and the closing phenylalanine or tryptophan. Fields, in order: D gene, V gene, clone size, J gene, CDR3 DNA, CDR3 protein. A D gene is named only where the DNA matches it firmly. Only some rows state a clone size, as once, few, many or a class for expanded clones.

TRBD2	TRBV28	-	TRBJ2-7	TGTGCCAGCAGTTTATTTTATCCTAGCGGCGTGGGCGAGCAGTACTTC	CASSLFYPSGVGEQYF
-	TRBV21-1	-	TRBJ2-1	TGTGCCAGCAGCAAAATGGGTAAAGGATGGAGCGGCATGTACAATGAGCAGTTCTTC	CASSKMGKGWSGMYNEQFF
-	TRBV6-5	-	TRBJ2-1	TGTGCCAGCAGTTCCGGGGACTACAATGAGCAGTTCTTC	CASSSGDYNEQFF
-	TRBV5-1	-	TRBJ2-1	TGCGCCAGCAGCGAACCCGCAGGTGAGCAGTTCTTC	CASSEPAGEQFF
TRBD1	TRBV5-6	-	TRBJ1-1	TGTGCCAGCAGGAGACAGGGGGCGCCCACTGAAGCTTTCTTT	CASRRQGAPTEAFF
-	TRBV5-1	-	TRBJ1-2	TGCGCCAGCAGCTTAGACAGATACTATGGCTACACCTTC	CASSLDRYYGYTF
TRBD1	TRBV19	-	TRBJ1-5	TGTGCCAGTAGTATGGGGATAGGGGGACAGAGCAATCAGCCCCAGCATTTT	CASSMGIGGQSNQPQHF
-	TRBV13	-	TRBJ2-7	TGTGCCAGCAGATATACCTCCGGGACTTCGACCTCCTACGAGCAGTACTTC	CASRYTSGTSTSYEQYF
TRBD2	TRBV2	-	TRBJ2-5	TGTGCCAGAGGACTAGCGGGGAATCAAGAGACCCAGTACTTC	CARGLAGNQETQYF
-	TRBV27	-	TRBJ2-3	TGTGCCAGCAGTTCCCCCCTCTTAAGCCGAAGCACAGATACGCAGTATTTT	CASSSPLLSRSTDTQYF
TRBD2	TRBV7-9	-	TRBJ2-1	TGTGCCAGCAGCTTAGGACTAGCGAAAGGTGAGCAGTTCTTC	CASSLGLAKGEQFF
-	TRBV28	-	TRBJ2-1	TGTGCCAGCAGTCCGAAGCGGGTCCCCTACAATGAGCAGTTCTTC	CASSPKRVPYNEQFF
-	TRBV2	-	TRBJ2-7	TGTGCCAGCAGTGAAGCCCCGCCGAGGGCCTCCTACGAGCAGTACTTC	CASSEAPPRASYEQYF
TRBD2	TRBV4-2	once	TRBJ2-1	TGTGCCAGCAGCCAAGAGGGGACTAGCTTTGAGCAGTTCTTC	CASSQEGTSFEQFF
-	TRBV5-6	-	TRBJ1-5	TGTGCCAGCAGCTTGTTCGGTCAGCCCCAGCATTTT	CASSLFGQPQHF
-	TRBV6-4	-	TRBJ2-3	TGTGCCAGCAGTCCGGGATACCCCACAGATACGCAGTATTTT	CASSPGYPTDTQYF
TRBD1	TRBV6-6	-	TRBJ2-7	TGTGCCAGCAGTTTAAATCCCGGGACAGGGTCCTACGAGCAGTACTTC	CASSLNPGTGSYEQYF
TRBD2	TRBV29-1	-	TRBJ2-3	TGCAGCGTTGGCGGGGGGGAGCAAGATACGCAGTATTTT	CSVGGGEQDTQYF
-	TRBV5-1	-	TRBJ2-5	TGCGCCAGCAGCTTGGCGGCTAGCGCAAAACAAGAGACCCAGTACTTC	CASSLAASAKQETQYF
-	TRBV29-1	-	TRBJ1-2	TGCAGCGTCTTCCAGGATGGCTACACCTTC	CSVFQDGYTF
-	TRBV10-3	-	TRBJ2-7	TGTGCCATCAATACAGGGCAATCGAAAGAGCAGTACTTC	CAINTGQSKEQYF
TRBD1	TRBV6-1	-	TRBJ1-5	TGTGCCAGCAGTGCGGACAGGGGTGGTCAGCCCCAGCATTTT	CASSADRGGQPQHF
TRBD1	TRBV19	-	TRBJ1-5	TGTGCCAGTAGTATAGTCGGACAGGGAGGTCGAGGCAATCAGCCCCAGCATTTT	CASSIVGQGGRGNQPQHF
-	TRBV30	-	TRBJ1-4	TGTGCCTGGACCCTAAGCGGTGGGCTCGGCGGGGAAAAACTGTTTTTT	CAWTLSGGLGGEKLFF
-	TRBV4-3	-	TRBJ2-1	TGCGCCAGCAGCCAAGATAGAACAGGCTCCTACAATGAGCAGTTCTTC	CASSQDRTGSYNEQFF
TRBD2	TRBV5-1	-	TRBJ2-1	TGCGCCAGCAGCTTGTCGGCGCGGGAGGGCTACAATGAGCAGTTCTTC	CASSLSAREGYNEQFF
TRBD1	TRBV2	-	TRBJ1-2	TGTGCCAGCAGTGTACAGGGGTTGAGTGGCTACACCTTC	CASSVQGLSGYTF
-	TRBV7-7	-	TRBJ2-7	TGTGCTAGCAGCTTAGCCTACGGAGTCGATTACGAGCAGTACTTC	CASSLAYGVDYEQYF
-	TRBV5-1	-	TRBJ1-1	TGCGCCAGCAGCTTGGTCACAGGGACCTTGAACACTGAAGCTTTCTTT	CASSLVTGTLNTEAFF
-	TRBV12-1	-	TRBJ1-1	TGTGCCAGCAGTTTATCACTCACTGAAGCTTTCTTT	CASSLSLTEAFF
-	TRBV5-6	-	TRBJ2-5	TGTGCCAGCAGCTTGGACAGTTCTCGAGAGACCCAGTACTTC	CASSLDSSRETQYF
TRBD2	TRBV4-1	-	TRBJ2-1	TGCGCCAGCACCTTGAACCCTAGCGGGACAAATGAGCAGTTCTTC	CASTLNPSGTNEQFF
TRBD2	TRBV11-2	-	TRBJ2-3	TGTGCCAGCAGCTCTGGGCCCGGGGAGGGCCCGGATACGCAGTATTTT	CASSSGPGEGPDTQYF
TRBD2	TRBV11-3	-	TRBJ2-1	TGTGCCAGCAGCTTAGATTGGGGGGGAGGGCAGTTCTTC	CASSLDWGGGQFF
-	TRBV9	many	TRBJ1-1	TGTGCCAGCAGCGTAAATAAAGGGGGCACTGAAGCTTTCTTT	CASSVNKGGTEAFF
-	TRBV14	-	TRBJ2-7	TGTGCCAGCAGCCAAGCCCCACAGAGCTCCTACGAGCAGTACTTC	CASSQAPQSSYEQYF
TRBD2	TRBV14	-	TRBJ2-5	TGTGCCAGCAGCCAAGATATAGCGGGAGAGGTGGAGACCCAGTACTTC	CASSQDIAGEVETQYF
-	TRBV29-1	-	TRBJ1-2	TGCAGCGTTTGGTCAGGGTTCTATGGCTACACCTTC	CSVWSGFYGYTF
-	TRBV5-1	-	TRBJ1-6	TGCGCCAGCAGCTTGTCAGGTCCCCGTAATTCACCCCTCCACTTT	CASSLSGPRNSPLHF
-	TRBV7-9	-	TRBJ1-3	TGTGCCAGCAGCTTACGGTCCGCTCCTGTGGCTGGAAACACCATATATTTT	CASSLRSAPVAGNTIYF
TRBD1	TRBV19	-	TRBJ1-1	TGTGCCAGTAGTATCCAGGGGGGTCCTACTGAAGCTTTCTTT	CASSIQGGPTEAFF
TRBD1	TRBV6-6	-	TRBJ2-3	TGTGCCAGCAGTTACGGACAGGGGATCCCAGATACGCAGTATTTT	CASSYGQGIPDTQYF
TRBD2	TRBV15	once	TRBJ2-7	TGTGCCACCAGCAGAGACCGGGAGGTGCAGTACTTC	CATSRDREVQYF
TRBD1	TRBV9	-	TRBJ2-3	TGTGCCAGCAGCGCTCCCCGGGACAGGGGCCCAGATACGCAGTATTTT	CASSAPRDRGPDTQYF
-	TRBV19	-	TRBJ1-2	TGTGCCAGTAGTGGCTGGACAGATCTCTACACCTTC	CASSGWTDLYTF
TRBD1	TRBV7-3	-	TRBJ2-7	TGTGCCAGCAGCTCCATACGGACAGGGGAGGGAGGTAGGCCGGAGCAGTACTTC	CASSSIRTGEGGRPEQYF
TRBD1	TRBV29-1	-	TRBJ1-3	TGCAGCGTTGTCGGGACAGGGGTTGGAAACACCATATATTTT	CSVVGTGVGNTIYF
-	TRBV18	-	TRBJ1-4	TGTGCCAGCTCACCAGGTGACCGAGGAGGAAAACTGTTTTTT	CASSPGDRGGKLFF
-	TRBV7-3	-	TRBJ2-7	TGTGCCAGCAGCTCCGGACAGAGCTTAACCTACGAGCAGTACTTC	CASSSGQSLTYEQYF
-	TRBV7-9	-	TRBJ1-2	TGTGCCAGCAGCTTAGAAGTCGGGAGCCGGGATGGCTACACCTTC	CASSLEVGSRDGYTF
TRBD1	TRBV5-4	-	TRBJ2-2	TGTGCCAGCAGCCCTGGGCCGGGACAGGGCGACACCGGGGAGCTGTTTTTT	CASSPGPGQGDTGELFF
TRBD2	TRBV5-1	-	TRBJ2-3	TGCGCCAGCAGTCCTGACCCGGGACTAAGCACAGATACGCAGTATTTT	CASSPDPGLSTDTQYF